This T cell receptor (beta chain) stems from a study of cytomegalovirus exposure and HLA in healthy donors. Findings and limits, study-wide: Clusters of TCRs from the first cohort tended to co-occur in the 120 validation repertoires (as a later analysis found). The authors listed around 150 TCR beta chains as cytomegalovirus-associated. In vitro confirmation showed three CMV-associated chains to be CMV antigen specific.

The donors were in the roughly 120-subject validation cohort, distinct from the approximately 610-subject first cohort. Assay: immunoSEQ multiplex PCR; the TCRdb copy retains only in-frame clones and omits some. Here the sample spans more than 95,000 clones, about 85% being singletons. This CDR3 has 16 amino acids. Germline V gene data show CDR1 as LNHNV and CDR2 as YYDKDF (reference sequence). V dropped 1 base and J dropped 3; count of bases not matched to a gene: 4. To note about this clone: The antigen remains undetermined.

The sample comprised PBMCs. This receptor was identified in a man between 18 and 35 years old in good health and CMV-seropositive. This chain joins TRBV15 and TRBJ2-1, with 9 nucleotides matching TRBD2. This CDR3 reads CATSRGAGGYYNEQFF. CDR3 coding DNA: TGTGCCACCAGCAGAGGGGCGGGGGGGTACTACAATGAGCAGTTCTTC.